The next 17 T cell receptor beta chains were all read from a single sample in a study of cytomegalovirus exposure and HLA in healthy donors. Primers included in the PCR were 60 Vbeta and 13 Jbeta primers. Sequencing used immunoSEQ multiplex PCR; TCRdb keeps in-frame clones, though not all of them. In the table there are under 300,000 clones, roughly 91% of which are singletons. The source material was PBMCs. Receptors originate from a girl aged 2 to 9 in good health and CMV-seronegative.

The chain is built from TRBV2 and TRBJ2-1; TRBD2 matches at 10 bases. The germline V gene has CDR1 SNHLY and CDR2 FYNNEI. The CDR3 has 17 residues. J gave up 7 bases and V 0 bases, and 9 bases lay outside the gene matches. The CDR3 DNA follows: TGTGCCAGCAGTGAAGCGCTTCTAGCGGGAGAGTATAATGAGCAGTTCTTC. Translated, it gives CASSEALLAGEYNEQFF. The whole variable domain, filled in from reference TRBV2 and TRBJ2-1, reads EPEVTQTPSHQVTQMGQEVILRCVPISNHLYFYWYRQILGQKVEFLVSFYNNEISEKSEIFDDQFSVERPDGSNFTLKIRSTKLEDSAMYFCASSEALLAGEYNEQFFGPGTRLTVL.

The chain uses TRBV7-8 and TRBJ1-5; TRBD1 is a possible D gene (5 bases). The CDR3 runs to 16 residues. V dropped 5 bases and J dropped 6 bases, with 20 bases sitting between them. CDR1 is SGHVS and CDR2 is FQNEAQ in the germline V gene. The chain's CDR3 is CASSPMEGQFFQPQHF. The CDR3 DNA is TGTGCCAGCAGCCCCATGGAGGGGCAGTTCTTTCAGCCCCAGCATTTT.

The chain carries TRBV5-1 and TRBJ2-1, with 10 bases aligning to TRBD2. Per germline, CDR1 SGHRS and CDR2 YFSETQ. The CDR3 covers 16 residues. Losses at the gene ends were 4 bases for V and 4 bases for J; bases not matched to a gene: 8. CDR3 nucleotides: TGCGCCAGCAGCCAGACCGGGACTAGCGCATACAATGAGCAGTTCTTC. Encoded protein: CASSQTGTSAYNEQFF. The full variable domain, rest sourced from reference TRBV5-1 and TRBJ2-1, is KAGVTQTPRYLIKTRGQQVTLSCSPISGHRSVSWYQQTPGQGLQFLFEYFSETQRNKGNFPGRFSGRQFSNSRSEMNVSTLELGDSALYLCASSQTGTSAYNEQFFGPGTRLTVL.

This clone is a singleton in its sample. The chain couples TRBV15 to TRBJ2-1; 7 nucleotides line up with TRBD2. The CDR3 runs 14 residues. Trimming removed 2 bases from V and 3 bases from J; junction bases left unmatched: 1. Germline lookup yields CDR1 LNHNV and CDR2 YYDKDF (reference sequence). The CDR3 nucleotides are TGTGCCACCAGCAGAAGCGGGGTCTACAATGAGCAGTTCTTC. Translated: CATSRSGVYNEQFF.

For this clone: The sample contains more than one DNA sequence encoding this CDR3. Here the CDR3 DNA reads TGTGCCAGCAGTTACTCGGGAGGGAGCTACGAGCAGTACTTC. Its protein is CASSYSGGSYEQYF. The rearrangement uses TRBV6-6 and TRBJ2-7; 7 bases map to TRBD2. Germline V gene lookup returns CDR1 MNHNY and CDR2 SVGAGI (reference sequence). This CDR3 has 14 amino acids. Trimming removed 0 bases from V and 3 bases from J; junction bases left unmatched: 2.

In its sample, this clone was seen a few times. The chain has TRBV7-8 and TRBJ1-5; D might be TRBD1 (5 bases). Germline V gives CDR1 SGHVS, CDR2 FQNEAQ. This CDR3 contains 13 residues. V was cut by 1 base and J by 5 bases, with 6 bases left in between. The CDR3 sequence is CASSLEGDQPQHF. CDR3 nucleotide sequence: TGTGCCAGCAGCTTAGAAGGGGATCAGCCCCAGCATTTT.

This clone showed up just once. This chain links TRBV28 with TRBJ1-2; perhaps TRBD1 as D (6 bases). CDR3 length equals 16 residues. V was shortened by 4 bases and J by 0 bases, with 15 bases between the two germline ends. Germline loops: CDR1 MDHEN, CDR2 SYDVKM. The CDR3 DNA reads as TGTGCCAGCAGTTCCCAAGGGGGGGATCCTAACTATGGCTACACCTTC. This sequence encodes CASSSQGGDPNYGYTF.

The gene calls are TRBV30 and TRBJ2-3; a weak D match, TRBD1 (6 bases). The CDR3 is made up of 14 amino acids. CDR1 GTSNPN and CDR2 SVGIG come from the germline V gene (reference sequence). Trimming pared 2 bases from V and 2 bases from J, leaving 11 bases between. The CDR3 region is CAWSYRASTDTQYF. CDR3 bases: TGTGCCTGGAGTTACAGGGCTTCCACAGATACGCAGTATTTT.

The rearrangement links TRBV7-9 to TRBJ1-2; D is possibly TRBD1 (6 bases). Trimming stripped 3 bases from V and 4 bases from J, with 6 bases between. This CDR3 contains 12 residues. Germline V gene sequence: CDR1 SEHNR, CDR2 FQNEAQ (reference sequence). CDR3 sequence reads: CASSLTGYGYTF. The CDR3 DNA is TGTGCCAGCAGCTTGACAGGCTATGGCTACACCTTC.

The CDR3 sequence is CASQGSGANVLTF. For the CDR3, the DNA is TGTGCCAGCCAGGGATCTGGGGCCAACGTCCTGACTTTC. The chain employs TRBV6-6 and TRBJ2-6, with a tentative D call TRBD1 (5 bases). Between the trimmed V and J ends, which lost 8 bases and 1 base, there was a span of 6 bases. Germline CDR1 and CDR2: MNHNY and SVGAGI (reference sequence). The CDR3 runs 13 residues.

The rearrangement links TRBV11-2 to TRBJ2-1; D uncertain. Germline CDR1 and CDR2: SGHAT and FQNNGV. Trimming cost V 1 base and J 4 bases, with 8 bases left between them. This CDR3 contains 14 residues. The CDR3 region is CASSLGQKYNEQFF. CDR3 bases: TGTGCCAGCAGCTTAGGGCAGAAATACAATGAGCAGTTCTTC.

This chain joins TRBV5-1 and TRBJ2-7; perhaps TRBD1 as D (5 bases). This CDR3 is 11 amino acids long. Germline lookup yields CDR1 SGHRS and CDR2 YFSETQ. Trimming pared 3 bases from V and 5 bases from J, leaving 6 bases between. The CDR3 DNA is TGCGCCAGCAGCTCGGACAACGAGCAGTACTTC. As protein: CASSSDNEQYF.

The chain uses TRBV2 and TRBJ2-7; perhaps TRBD1 as D (6 bases). Germline CDR1 SNHLY, CDR2 FYNNEI. CDR3 length: 12 residues. Trimming shortened V by 10 bases and J by 2 bases, and 12 bases separated the two germline ends. CDR3: CAMRRDTYEQYF. In nucleotides, the CDR3 is TGTGCCATGCGCCGGGACACCTACGAGCAGTACTTC.

V and J are TRBV19 and TRBJ1-5; 9 bases align to TRBD1. CDR3 length: 18 residues. J was trimmed by 2 bases and V by 6 bases; bases with no gene match: 14. CDR1 and CDR2 (germline): LNHDA, SQIVND (reference sequence). The CDR3 nucleotides are TGTGCCAGTAGACCGGGACAGGGTATCTTTCTTGGCAATCAGCCCCAGCATTTT. The encoded protein is CASRPGQGIFLGNQPQHF. The entire variable domain, with the rest obtained from reference TRBV19 and TRBJ1-5, is as follows: DGGITQSPKYLFRKEGQNVTLSCEQNLNHDAMYWYRQDPGQGLRLIYYSQIVNDFQKGDIAEGYSVSREKKESFPLTVTSAQKNPTAFYLCASRPGQGIFLGNQPQHFGDGTRLSIL.

The rearrangement joins TRBV9 to TRBJ1-3; D not certain. This CDR3 comprises 16 residues. Germline CDR1 reads SGDLS; CDR2 reads YYNGEE. Trimming left V 0 bases short and J 2 bases short, with 12 bases between. The CDR3 DNA reads as TGTGCCAGCAGCGTAGCCCCGACAAGCCCTGGAAACACCATATATTTT. Translation: CASSVAPTSPGNTIYF.

In its sample, this clone was seen a few times. The chain is built from TRBV15 and TRBJ2-7, with a possible D match to TRBD2 (6 bases). This CDR3 has 14 amino acids. The germline CDR1 and CDR2 sequences are LNHNV and YYDKDF (reference sequence). Trimming left V 6 bases short and J 5 bases short, with 17 bases between. CDR3 protein: CATSRGTPVHEQYF. The CDR3 DNA reads TGTGCCACCAGTCGCGGGACTCCGGTCCACGAGCAGTACTTC. Filled out from reference TRBV15 and TRBJ2-7, the complete variable domain reads DAMVIQNPRYQVTQFGKPVTLSCSQTLNHNVMYWYQQKSSQAPKLLFHYYDKDFNNEADTPDNFQSRRPNTSFCFLDIRSPGLGDTAMYLCATSRGTPVHEQYFGPGTRLTVT.

This chain links TRBV7-9 with TRBJ1-2; 9 bases are shared with TRBD1. Germline CDR1 is SEHNR and CDR2 is FQNEAQ (reference sequence). The CDR3 has 13 residues. CDR3 sequence reads: CVVEGQGIYGYTF. As DNA, the CDR3 is TGTGTCGTCGAGGGACAGGGAATCTATGGCTACACCTTC. The full variable domain, in which reference TRBV7-9 and TRBJ1-2 provide the parts outside the CDR3, is DTGVSQNPRHKITKRGQNVTFRCDPISEHNRLYWYRQTLGQGPEFLTYFQNEAQLEKSRLLSDRFSAERPKGSFSTLEIQRTEQGDSAMYLCVVEGQGIYGYTFGSGTRLTVV.